The 19 T cell receptor beta chains listed next were all sequenced from one sample in a study of T cells in localized non-small cell lung cancer. Sequenced by immunoSEQ multiplex PCR; TCRdb stores in-frame clones only, minus some. The sample has tens of thousands of clones, 70% to 90% seen once; the top ten hold 10% to 15%. The sample here was peripheral blood, taken before any cancer treatment. The receptors derive from an older female donor with stage III squamous cell lung carcinoma.

The chain uses TRBV5-5 and TRBJ1-1; 7 bases align to TRBD1. Germline V gene data show CDR1 as SGHKS and CDR2 as YYEKEE (reference sequence). This CDR3 has 13 amino acids. V lost 4 bases, J lost 1 base, and 1 base stayed unmatched. The CDR3, as DNA: TGTGCCAGCAGCCGGACAGGGAACACTGAAGCTTTCTTT. The encoded protein is CASSRTGNTEAFF.

The chain employs TRBV7-9 and TRBJ1-2, with D unresolved. The CDR3 extends over 14 amino acids. Trimming removed 6 bases from V and 3 bases from J, with 14 bases in between. The germline V gene encodes CDR1 SEHNR and CDR2 FQNEAQ (reference sequence). The CDR3 loop is CASRPSGTDYGYTF. The CDR3 DNA reads TGTGCCAGCAGACCCTCGGGAACAGACTATGGCTACACCTTC.

The V and J genes are TRBV6-5 and TRBJ2-1; D remains unclear. CDR3 size: 16 residues. Between the trimmed V and J ends, which lost 0 bases and 0 bases, there was a span of 9 bases. Germline V gives CDR1 MNHEY, CDR2 SVGAGI. The CDR3 DNA reads as TGTGCCAGCAGTTACTCGGGTATCAGCTCCTACAATGAGCAGTTCTTC. It yields the protein CASSYSGISSYNEQFF.

This clone has only one observation. The chain couples TRBV10-1 to TRBJ2-1, with 8 bases that match TRBD2. The trim removed 4 bases at V and 9 bases at J, leaving 17 bases unmatched. This CDR3 is built from 17 residues. Per the germline V gene, CDR1 is WNHNN and CDR2 is SYGVQD (reference sequence). This CDR3 is CASSGYREATSAFEQFF. In DNA form, the CDR3 reads TGCGCCAGCAGTGGATACAGGGAGGCGACTAGCGCCTTTGAGCAGTTCTTC.

This chain joins TRBV7-9 and TRBJ2-5; weak D call: TRBD1 (6 bases). V dropped 1 base and J dropped 6 bases, with 9 bases sitting between them. This CDR3 region has 13 residues. Germline assignment: CDR1 SEHNR and CDR2 FQNEAQ (reference sequence). This CDR3 reads CASSLGRGQTQYF. CDR3 sequence (DNA): TGTGCCAGCAGCTTAGGCAGGGGACAGACCCAGTACTTC.

The chain joins TRBV11-3 to TRBJ2-1, with D maybe TRBD1 (5 bases). The CDR3 is 16 residues long. Trimming took 5 bases from V and 0 from J, leaving 14 bases between them. The germline gives CDR1 SGHNT, CDR2 YENEEA. This chain's CDR3 is CASSPRTRSSYNEQFF. The CDR3 DNA follows: TGTGCCAGCAGCCCCCGGACACGGAGCTCCTACAATGAGCAGTTCTTC.

The chain carries TRBV10-2 and TRBJ2-3, with a weak D call TRBD2 (6 bases). The ends were cut back, 4 bases at V and 2 bases at J, with 19 bases in the middle. CDR1 and CDR2 from the germline V gene are WSHSY and SAAADI. The CDR3 contains 17 residues. CDR3 bases: TGCGCCAGCAGTGCTTCCGCGCGGGGACTCCTCACAGATACGCAGTATTTT. Translating gives CASSASARGLLTDTQYF.

The sample holds a few counts of this clone. This chain connects TRBV11-3 to TRBJ2-7, with 7 bases lining up with TRBD1. The length of the CDR3 is 12 residues. After removal of 5 bases from V and 7 bases from J, the junction contained 5 bases not matched to a gene. Germline lookup yields CDR1 SGHNT and CDR2 YENEEA. For the CDR3, the DNA is TGTGCCAGCAGCGCACAGGGGATGGAGCAGTACTTC. Translated: CASSAQGMEQYF. The full variable domain, completed using reference TRBV11-3 and TRBJ2-7, is EAGVVQSPRYKIIEKKQPVAFWCNPISGHNTLYWYLQNLGQGPELLIRYENEEAVDDSQLPKDRFSAERLKGVDSTLKIQPAELGDSAVYLCASSAQGMEQYFGPGTRLTVT.

The chain has TRBV6-6 and TRBJ1-6; D not resolved. The CDR3 is 15 residues long. Germline V gene sequence: CDR1 MNHNY, CDR2 SVGAGI (reference sequence). V lost 3 bases to trimming and J lost 12 bases, with 18 bases between them. CDR3 region: CASSYSGQPVLPLHF. The CDR3 DNA follows: TGTGCCAGCAGTTATTCGGGCCAGCCCGTGTTACCCCTCCACTTT.

This chain uses TRBV28 with TRBJ1-2, with unresolved D. The CDR3 has 11 residues. Trimming shortened V by 4 bases and J by 2 bases, and 2 bases separated the two germline ends. Germline V gene sequence: CDR1 MDHEN, CDR2 SYDVKM. The CDR3 region has the DNA TGTGCCAGCAGTTCCAACTATGGCTACACCTTC. It codes for CASSSNYGYTF.

The chain is built from TRBV5-1 and TRBJ1-3; unclear D gene. Germline CDR1 and CDR2: SGHRS and YFSETQ. V was clipped by 4 bases and J by 0 bases, with 14 bases between them. The CDR3 is 16 residues long. The CDR3 loop reads CASSLARASSGNTIYF. The DNA for the CDR3 is TGCGCCAGCAGCCTTGCTAGGGCTAGCTCTGGAAACACCATATATTTT.

The chain uses TRBV5-4 and TRBJ2-1, with 9 bases matching TRBD2. J lost 4 bases, V lost 4 bases, and 3 bases had no gene match. This CDR3 has 14 residues. In germline, CDR1 is SGHNT, CDR2 YYREEE (reference sequence). CDR3 protein: CASSRTSEYNEQFF. In DNA form, the CDR3 reads TGTGCCAGCAGCCGGACTAGCGAGTACAATGAGCAGTTCTTC.

The V call is TRBV7-6, the J call TRBJ1-1; D is possibly TRBD1 (5 bases). V gave up 5 bases and J gave up 1 base, with 23 bases separating them. This CDR3 has 18 amino acids. CDR1 is SGHVS, CDR2 FNYEAQ, per germline. CDR3 sequence (DNA): TGTGCCAGCAGCCCCTACCCCAAGGGACCGACATCGAACACTGAAGCTTTCTTT. As protein: CASSPYPKGPTSNTEAFF.

This chain joins TRBV5-6 and TRBJ2-7; D uncertain. This CDR3 contains 12 residues. V lost 0 bases, J lost 5 bases, and 6 bases lay in between. Germline CDR1 and CDR2: SGHDT and YYEEEE. Written as DNA, the CDR3 is TGTGCCAGCAGCTTGGAGGGTCACGAGCAGTACTTC. This encodes CASSLEGHEQYF.

This clone was observed a handful of times. The V gene is TRBV11-2, the J gene TRBJ2-5, with TRBD2 matching over 9 bases. The CDR3 runs 18 residues. Germline-derived CDR1 and CDR2 are SGHAT and FQNNGV. The V gene end was trimmed by 5 bases and the J gene end by 2 bases; junction bases not matched to a gene: 15. This CDR3 is CASSPRPRTSVPQETQYF. The CDR3 region has the DNA TGTGCCAGCAGCCCCCGACCCCGGACTAGCGTGCCTCAAGAGACCCAGTACTTC.

Only one count was recorded for this clone. J is TRBJ1-1 and V is TRBV6-1; D not certain. With 2 bases removed from V and 8 bases from J, the gap between germline ends came to 6 bases. Per the germline V gene, CDR1 is MNHNS and CDR2 is SASEGT. This CDR3 spans 11 amino acids. The CDR3 nucleotides read TGTGCCAGCAGTGAATTAGGGGAAGCTTTCTTT. This sequence encodes CASSELGEAFF.

The J gene is TRBJ1-3, the V gene TRBV10-3, with D maybe TRBD1 (6 bases). Trimming removed 10 bases at V and 4 bases at J, with 17 bases between. The CDR3 is 14 amino acids. Germline V gives CDR1 ENHRY, CDR2 SYGVKD. Here the CDR3 reads CATNPGASGNTIYF. The CDR3, as DNA: TGTGCCACAAATCCAGGGGCGTCCGGAAACACCATATATTTT.

This clone was observed a single time. The chain uses TRBV2 and TRBJ2-5; 8 bases are shared with TRBD1. This CDR3 has 14 amino acids. Trimming at V came to 2 bases and at J to 5 bases, leaving 4 bases not matched to a gene. From germline, CDR1 is SNHLY and CDR2 FYNNEI. In DNA form, the CDR3 reads TGTGCCAGCAGTGAACAGGGGGCAGGGGAGACCCAGTACTTC. This sequence encodes CASSEQGAGETQYF.

The V call is TRBV6-1, the J call TRBJ1-4; tentative D call: TRBD1 (5 bases). Germline V CDR1 and CDR2: MNHNS, SASEGT. Trimming removed 4 bases from V and 6 bases from J, with 18 bases in between. This CDR3 comprises 16 residues. This CDR3 reads CASSASGTDYDEKLFF. The DNA for the CDR3 is TGTGCCAGCAGTGCTTCCGGGACGGATTATGATGAAAAACTGTTTTTT.